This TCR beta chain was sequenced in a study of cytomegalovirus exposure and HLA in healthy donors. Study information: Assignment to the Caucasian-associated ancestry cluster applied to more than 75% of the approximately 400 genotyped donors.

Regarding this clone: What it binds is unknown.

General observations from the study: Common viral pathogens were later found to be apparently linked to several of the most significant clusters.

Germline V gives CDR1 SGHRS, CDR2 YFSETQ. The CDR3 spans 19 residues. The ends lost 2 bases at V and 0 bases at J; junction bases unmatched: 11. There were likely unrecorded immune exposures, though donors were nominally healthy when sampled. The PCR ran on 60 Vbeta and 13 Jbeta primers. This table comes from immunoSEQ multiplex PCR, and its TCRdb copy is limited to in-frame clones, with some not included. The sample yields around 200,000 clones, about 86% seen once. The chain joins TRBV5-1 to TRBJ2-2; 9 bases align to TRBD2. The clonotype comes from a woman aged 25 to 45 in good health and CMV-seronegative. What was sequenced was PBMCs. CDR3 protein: CASSFVERGATANTGELFF. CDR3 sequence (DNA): TGCGCCAGCAGCTTCGTTGAGCGGGGGGCAACGGCGAACACCGGGGAGCTGTTTTTT.